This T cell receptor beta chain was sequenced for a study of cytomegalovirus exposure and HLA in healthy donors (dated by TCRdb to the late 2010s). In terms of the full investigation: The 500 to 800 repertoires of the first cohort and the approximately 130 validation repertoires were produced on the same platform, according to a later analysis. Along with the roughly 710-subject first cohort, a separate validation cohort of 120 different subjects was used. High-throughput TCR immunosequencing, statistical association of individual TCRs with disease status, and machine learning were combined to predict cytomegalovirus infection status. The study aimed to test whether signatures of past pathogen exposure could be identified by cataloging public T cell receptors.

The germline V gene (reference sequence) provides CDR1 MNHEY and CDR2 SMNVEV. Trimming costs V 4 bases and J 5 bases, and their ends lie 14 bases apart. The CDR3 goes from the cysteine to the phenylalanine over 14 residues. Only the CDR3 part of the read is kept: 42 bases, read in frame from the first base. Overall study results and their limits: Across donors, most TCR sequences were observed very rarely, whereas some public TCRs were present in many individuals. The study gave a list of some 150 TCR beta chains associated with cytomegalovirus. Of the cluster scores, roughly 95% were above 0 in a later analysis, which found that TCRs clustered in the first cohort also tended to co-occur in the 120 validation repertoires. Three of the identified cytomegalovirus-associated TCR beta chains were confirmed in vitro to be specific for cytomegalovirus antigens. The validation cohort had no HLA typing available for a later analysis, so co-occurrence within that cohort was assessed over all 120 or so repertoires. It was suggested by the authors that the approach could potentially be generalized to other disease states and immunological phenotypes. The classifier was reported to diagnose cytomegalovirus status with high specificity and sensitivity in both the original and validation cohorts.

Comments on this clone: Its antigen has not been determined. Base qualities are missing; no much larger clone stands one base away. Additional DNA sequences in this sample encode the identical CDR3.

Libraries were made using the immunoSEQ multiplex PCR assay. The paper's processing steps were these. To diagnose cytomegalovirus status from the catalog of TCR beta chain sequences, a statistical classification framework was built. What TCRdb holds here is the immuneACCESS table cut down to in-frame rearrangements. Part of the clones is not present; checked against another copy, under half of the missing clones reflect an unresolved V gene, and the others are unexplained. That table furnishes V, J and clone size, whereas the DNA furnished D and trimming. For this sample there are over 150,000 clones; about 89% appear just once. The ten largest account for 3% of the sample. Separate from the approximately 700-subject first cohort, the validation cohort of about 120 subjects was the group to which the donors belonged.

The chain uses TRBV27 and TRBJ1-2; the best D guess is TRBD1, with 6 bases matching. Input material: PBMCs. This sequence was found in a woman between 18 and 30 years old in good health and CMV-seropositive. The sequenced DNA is TGTGCCAGCAGTTCAAGGGGGGGATTTTATGGCTACACCTTC. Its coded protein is CASSSRGGFYGYTF.